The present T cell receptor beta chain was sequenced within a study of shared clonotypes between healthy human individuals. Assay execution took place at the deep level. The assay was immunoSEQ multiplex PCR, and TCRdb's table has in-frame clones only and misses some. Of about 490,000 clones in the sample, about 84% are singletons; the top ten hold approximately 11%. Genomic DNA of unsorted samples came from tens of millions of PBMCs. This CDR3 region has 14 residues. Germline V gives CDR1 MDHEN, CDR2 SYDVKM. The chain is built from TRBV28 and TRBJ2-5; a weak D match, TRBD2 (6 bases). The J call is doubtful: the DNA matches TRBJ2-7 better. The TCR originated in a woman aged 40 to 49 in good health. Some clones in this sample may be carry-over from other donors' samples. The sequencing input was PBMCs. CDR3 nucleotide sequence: TGTGCCAGCAGCGCAACAGGAGGGACCTACGAGCAGTACTTC. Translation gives CASSATGGTYEQYF.